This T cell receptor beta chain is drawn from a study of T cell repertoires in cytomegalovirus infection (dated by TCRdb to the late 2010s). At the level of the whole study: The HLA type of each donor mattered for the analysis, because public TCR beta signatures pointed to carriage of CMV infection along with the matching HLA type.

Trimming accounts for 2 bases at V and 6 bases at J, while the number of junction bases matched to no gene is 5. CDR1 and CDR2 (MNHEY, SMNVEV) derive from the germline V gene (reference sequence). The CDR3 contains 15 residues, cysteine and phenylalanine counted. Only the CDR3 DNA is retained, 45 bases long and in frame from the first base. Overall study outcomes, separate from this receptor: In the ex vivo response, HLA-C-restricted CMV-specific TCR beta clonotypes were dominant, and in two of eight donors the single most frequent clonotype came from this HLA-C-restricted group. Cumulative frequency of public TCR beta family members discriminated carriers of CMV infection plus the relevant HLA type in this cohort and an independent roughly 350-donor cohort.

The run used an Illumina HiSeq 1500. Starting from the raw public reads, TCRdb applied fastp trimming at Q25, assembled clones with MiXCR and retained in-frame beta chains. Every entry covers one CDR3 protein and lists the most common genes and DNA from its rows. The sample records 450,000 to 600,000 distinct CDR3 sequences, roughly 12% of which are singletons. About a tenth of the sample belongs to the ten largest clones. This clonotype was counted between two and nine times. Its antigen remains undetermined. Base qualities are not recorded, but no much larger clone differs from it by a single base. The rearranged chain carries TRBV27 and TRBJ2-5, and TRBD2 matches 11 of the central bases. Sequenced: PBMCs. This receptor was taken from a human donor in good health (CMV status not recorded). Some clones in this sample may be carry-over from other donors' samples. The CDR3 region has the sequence CASSLTSGSLKTQYF. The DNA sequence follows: TGTGCCAGCAGTTTAACTAGCGGGAGTTTAAAGACCCAGTACTTC.